This record looks at one T cell receptor beta chain sequence and its context. Trimming pared 3 bases from V and 5 bases from J, leaving 10 bases between. This CDR3 is built from 13 residues. Germline-derived CDR1 and CDR2 are MDHEN and SYDVKM. The data originate from a study of OX40 agonist ivuxolimab in advanced cancers. The wider study: Patients assigned to dose escalation were diagnosed with hepatocellular carcinoma, melanoma, renal cell or head and neck cancer. Prior anti-PD-1, anti-PD-L1 or anti-CTLA-4 therapy was allowed; 40% to 50% had some.

Sampling of blood occurred at baseline, cycle 4 day 1, and cycle 7 day 1. Using immunoSEQ multiplex PCR, the repertoire was profiled, and TCRdb retains in-frame clones only, with some absent. The repertoire holds more than 65,000 clones, more than 85% seen once, with more than 0.85% in the top ten. Specimen: CD4+ or CD8+ T cells sorted from blood, collected in a trial of the OX40 agonist ivuxolimab. The receptor was derived from an adult with an advanced solid tumor such as melanoma, head and neck, liver or kidney cancer. V usage is TRBV28 and J usage is TRBJ1-1; D is ambiguous. The CDR3 nucleotides read TGTGCCAGCAGTTTTTTCCTGGGGACTGAAGCTTTCTTT. Translating it yields CASSFFLGTEAFF.